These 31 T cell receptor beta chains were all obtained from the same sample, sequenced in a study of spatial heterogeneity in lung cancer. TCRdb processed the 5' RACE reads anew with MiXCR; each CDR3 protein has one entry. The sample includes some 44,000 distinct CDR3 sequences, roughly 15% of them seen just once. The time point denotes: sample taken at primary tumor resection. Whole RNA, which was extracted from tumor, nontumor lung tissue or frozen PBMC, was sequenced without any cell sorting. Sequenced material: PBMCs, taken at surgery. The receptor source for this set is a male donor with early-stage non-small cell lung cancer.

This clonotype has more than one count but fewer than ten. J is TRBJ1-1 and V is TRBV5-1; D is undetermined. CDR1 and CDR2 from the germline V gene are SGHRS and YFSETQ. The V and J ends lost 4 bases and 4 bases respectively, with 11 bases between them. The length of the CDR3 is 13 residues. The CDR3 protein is CASSTRPRTEAFF. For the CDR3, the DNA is TGCGCCAGCAGCACCCGGCCTCGCACTGAAGCTTTCTTT.

CDR3 coding DNA: TGCAGTGCTCGACCCCAGGATGAGCAGTTCTTC. Translated, it gives CSARPQDEQFF. This chain links TRBV20-1 with TRBJ2-1, with unresolved D. V lost 5 bases to trimming and J lost 8 bases, with 10 bases between them. CDR1 and CDR2 from the germline V gene are DFQATT and SNEGSKA (reference sequence). The CDR3 has 11 amino acids.

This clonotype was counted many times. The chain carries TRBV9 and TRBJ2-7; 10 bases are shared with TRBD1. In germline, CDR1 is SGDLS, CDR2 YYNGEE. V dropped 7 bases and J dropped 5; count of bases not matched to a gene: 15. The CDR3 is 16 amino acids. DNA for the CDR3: TGTGCCAGCGGCGAATCCGATGGACAGGGGGTCCACGAGCAGTACTTC. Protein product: CASGESDGQGVHEQYF. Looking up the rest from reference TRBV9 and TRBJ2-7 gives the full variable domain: DSGVTQTPKHLITATGQRVTLRCSPRSGDLSVYWYQQSLDQGLQFLIQYYNGEERAKGNILERFSAQQFPDLHSELNLSSLELGDSALYFCASGESDGQGVHEQYFGPGTRLTVT.

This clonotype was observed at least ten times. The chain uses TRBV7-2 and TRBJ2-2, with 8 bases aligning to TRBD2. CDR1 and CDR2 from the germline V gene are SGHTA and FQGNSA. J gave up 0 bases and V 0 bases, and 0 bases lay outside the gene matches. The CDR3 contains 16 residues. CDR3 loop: CASSLAAGANTGELFF. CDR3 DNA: TGTGCCAGCAGCTTAGCAGCGGGAGCGAACACCGGGGAGCTGTTTTTT.

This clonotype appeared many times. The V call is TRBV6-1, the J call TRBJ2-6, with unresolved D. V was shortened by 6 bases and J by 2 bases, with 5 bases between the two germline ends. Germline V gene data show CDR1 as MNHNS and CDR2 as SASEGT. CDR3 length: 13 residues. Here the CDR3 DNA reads TGTGCCAGCAGCGGGCCTGGGGCCAACGTCCTGACTTTC. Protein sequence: CASSGPGANVLTF.

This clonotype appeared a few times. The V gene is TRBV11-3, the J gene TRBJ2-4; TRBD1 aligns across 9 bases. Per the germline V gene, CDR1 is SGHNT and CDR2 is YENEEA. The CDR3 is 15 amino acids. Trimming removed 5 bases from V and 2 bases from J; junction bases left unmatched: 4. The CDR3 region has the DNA TGTGCCAGCAGCACAGGACAGGGGACCAAAAACATTCAGTACTTC. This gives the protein CASSTGQGTKNIQYF.

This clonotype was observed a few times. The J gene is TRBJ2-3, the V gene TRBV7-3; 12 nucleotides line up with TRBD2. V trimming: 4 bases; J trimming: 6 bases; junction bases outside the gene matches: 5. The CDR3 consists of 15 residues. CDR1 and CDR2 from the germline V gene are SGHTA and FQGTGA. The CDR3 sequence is CASSSRLAGVDTQYF. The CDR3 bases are TGTGCCAGCAGCTCACGACTAGCGGGGGTGGATACGCAGTATTTT.

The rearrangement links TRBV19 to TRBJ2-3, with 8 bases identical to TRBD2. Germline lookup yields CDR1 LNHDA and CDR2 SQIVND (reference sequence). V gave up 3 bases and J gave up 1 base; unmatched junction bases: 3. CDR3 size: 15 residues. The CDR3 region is CASSIGAGGTDTQYF. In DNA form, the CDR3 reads TGTGCCAGTAGTATTGGAGCGGGGGGCACAGATACGCAGTATTTT.

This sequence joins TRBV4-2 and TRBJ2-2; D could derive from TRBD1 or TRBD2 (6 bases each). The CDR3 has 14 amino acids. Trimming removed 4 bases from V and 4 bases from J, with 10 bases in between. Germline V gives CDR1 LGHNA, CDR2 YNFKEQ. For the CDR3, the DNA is TGTGCCAGCAGCCGGGGGGCGGGCACCGGGGAGCTGTTTTTT. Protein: CASSRGAGTGELFF.

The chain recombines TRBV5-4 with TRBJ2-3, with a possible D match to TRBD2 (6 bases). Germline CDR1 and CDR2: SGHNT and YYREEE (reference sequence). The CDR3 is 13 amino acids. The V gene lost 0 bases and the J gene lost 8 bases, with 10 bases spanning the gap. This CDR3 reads CASSLAGSFTQYF. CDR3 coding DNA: TGTGCCAGCAGCTTGGCCGGGAGCTTTACGCAGTATTTT.

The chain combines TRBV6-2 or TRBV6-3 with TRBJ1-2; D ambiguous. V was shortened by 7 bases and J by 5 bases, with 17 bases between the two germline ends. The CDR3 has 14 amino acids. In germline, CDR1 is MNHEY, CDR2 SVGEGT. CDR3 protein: CASNSPTTQYGYTF. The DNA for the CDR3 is TGTGCCAGCAACTCCCCGACAACACAATATGGCTACACCTTC.

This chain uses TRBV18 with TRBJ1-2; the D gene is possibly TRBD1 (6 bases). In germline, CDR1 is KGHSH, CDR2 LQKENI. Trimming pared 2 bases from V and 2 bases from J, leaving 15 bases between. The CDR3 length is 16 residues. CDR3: CASSPIIGQTNYGYTF. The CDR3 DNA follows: TGTGCCAGCTCACCAATCATCGGACAGACCAACTATGGCTACACCTTC. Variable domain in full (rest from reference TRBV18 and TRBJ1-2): NAGVMQNPRHLVRRRGQEARLRCSPMKGHSHVYWYRQLPEEGLKFMVYLQKENIIDESGMPKERFSAEFPKEGPSILRIQQVVRGDSAAYFCASSPIIGQTNYGYTFGSGTRLTVV.

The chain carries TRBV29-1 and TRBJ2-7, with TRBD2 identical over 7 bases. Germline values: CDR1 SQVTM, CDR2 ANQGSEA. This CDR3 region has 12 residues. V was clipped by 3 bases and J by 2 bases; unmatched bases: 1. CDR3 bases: TGCAGCGTTGAGGGGACTACCTACGAGCAGTACTTC. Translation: CSVEGTTYEQYF.

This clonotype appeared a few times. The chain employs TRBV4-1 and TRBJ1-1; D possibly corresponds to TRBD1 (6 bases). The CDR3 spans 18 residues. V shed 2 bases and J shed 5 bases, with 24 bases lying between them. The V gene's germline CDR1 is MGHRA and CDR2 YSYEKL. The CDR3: CASSQLPRAVGGRTEAFF. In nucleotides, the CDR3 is TGCGCCAGCAGCCAACTCCCCCGCGCAGTAGGGGGGCGAACTGAAGCTTTCTTT.

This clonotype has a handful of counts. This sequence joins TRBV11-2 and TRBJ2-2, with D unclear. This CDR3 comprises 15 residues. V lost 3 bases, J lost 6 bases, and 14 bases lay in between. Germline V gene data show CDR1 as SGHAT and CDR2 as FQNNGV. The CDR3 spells CASSFLVSAAGELFF. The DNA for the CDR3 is TGTGCCAGCAGCTTCCTCGTCTCAGCAGCCGGGGAGCTGTTTTTT.

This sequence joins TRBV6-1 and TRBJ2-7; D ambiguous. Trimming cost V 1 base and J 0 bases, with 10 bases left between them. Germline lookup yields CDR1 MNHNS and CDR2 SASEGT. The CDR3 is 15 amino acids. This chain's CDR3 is CASSEGVSLSYEQYF. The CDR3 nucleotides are TGTGCCAGCAGTGAAGGGGTTAGCCTCTCCTACGAGCAGTACTTC.

The CDR3 protein is CASSPTGGGQVQPQHF. CDR3 nucleotide sequence: TGTGCCAGCAGCCCAACCGGGGGGGGTCAAGTTCAGCCCCAGCATTTT. The genes are TRBV7-6 and TRBJ1-5; tentatively, D is TRBD1 (5 bases). Germline assignment: CDR1 SGHVS and CDR2 FNYEAQ. V was clipped by 5 bases and J by 6 bases, with 20 bases between them. The CDR3 has 16 amino acids.

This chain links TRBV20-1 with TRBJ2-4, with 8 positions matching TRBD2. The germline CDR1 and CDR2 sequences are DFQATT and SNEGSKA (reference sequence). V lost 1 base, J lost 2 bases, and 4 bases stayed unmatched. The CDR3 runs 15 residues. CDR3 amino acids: CSARVAGGPKNIQYF. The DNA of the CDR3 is TGCAGTGCTAGAGTGGCGGGAGGCCCCAAAAACATTCAGTACTTC.

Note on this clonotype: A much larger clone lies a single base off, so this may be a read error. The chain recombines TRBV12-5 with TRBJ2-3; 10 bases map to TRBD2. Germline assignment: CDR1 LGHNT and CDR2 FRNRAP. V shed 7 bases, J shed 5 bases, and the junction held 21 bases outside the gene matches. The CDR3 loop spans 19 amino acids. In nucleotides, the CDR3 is TGTGCTAGTGACGGGCCTCAAAGATTTTTAGCGGGGGGCATAGATACGCAGTATTTT. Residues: CASDGPQRFLAGGIDTQYF.

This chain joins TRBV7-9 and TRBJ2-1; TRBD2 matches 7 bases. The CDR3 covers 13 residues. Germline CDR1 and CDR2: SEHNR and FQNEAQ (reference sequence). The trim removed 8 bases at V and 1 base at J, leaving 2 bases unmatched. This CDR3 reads CASPRGSYNEQFF. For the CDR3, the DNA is TGTGCCAGCCCGCGGGGGTCCTACAATGAGCAGTTCTTC.

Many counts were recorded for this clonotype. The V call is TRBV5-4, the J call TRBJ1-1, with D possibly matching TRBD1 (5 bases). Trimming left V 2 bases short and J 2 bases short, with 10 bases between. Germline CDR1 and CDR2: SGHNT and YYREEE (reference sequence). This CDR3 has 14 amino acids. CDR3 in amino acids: CASSFAGANTEAFF. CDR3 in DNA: TGTGCCAGCAGCTTTGCCGGGGCAAACACTGAAGCTTTCTTT.

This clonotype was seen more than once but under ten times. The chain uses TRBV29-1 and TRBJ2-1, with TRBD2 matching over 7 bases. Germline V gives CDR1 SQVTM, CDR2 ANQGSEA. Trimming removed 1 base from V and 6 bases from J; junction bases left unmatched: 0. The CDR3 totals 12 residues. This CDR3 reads CSVEGLANEQFF. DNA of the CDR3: TGCAGCGTTGAAGGACTAGCCAATGAGCAGTTCTTC.

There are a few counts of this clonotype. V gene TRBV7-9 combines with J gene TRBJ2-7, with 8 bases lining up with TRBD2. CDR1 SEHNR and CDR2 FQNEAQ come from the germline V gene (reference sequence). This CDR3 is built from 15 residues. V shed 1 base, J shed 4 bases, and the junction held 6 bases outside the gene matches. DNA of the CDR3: TGTGCCAGCAGCTTAGGCCCCACTAGCGGTTACGAGCAGTACTTC. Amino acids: CASSLGPTSGYEQYF. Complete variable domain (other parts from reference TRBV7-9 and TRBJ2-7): DTGVSQNPRHKITKRGQNVTFRCDPISEHNRLYWYRQTLGQGPEFLTYFQNEAQLEKSRLLSDRFSAERPKGSFSTLEIQRTEQGDSAMYLCASSLGPTSGYEQYFGPGTRLTVT.

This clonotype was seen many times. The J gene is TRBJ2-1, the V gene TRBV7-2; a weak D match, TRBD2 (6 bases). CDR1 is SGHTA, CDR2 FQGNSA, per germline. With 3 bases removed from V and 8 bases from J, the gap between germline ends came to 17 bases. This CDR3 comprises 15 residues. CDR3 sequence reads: CASSFSAWEVDEQFF. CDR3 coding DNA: TGTGCCAGCAGCTTTAGCGCTTGGGAGGTAGATGAGCAGTTCTTC.

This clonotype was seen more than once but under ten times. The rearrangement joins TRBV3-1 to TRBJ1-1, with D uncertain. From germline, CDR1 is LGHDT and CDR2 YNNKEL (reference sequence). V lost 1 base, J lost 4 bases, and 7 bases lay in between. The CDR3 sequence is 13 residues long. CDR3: CASSQVTSTEAFF. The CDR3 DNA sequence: TGTGCCAGCAGCCAAGTAACATCCACTGAAGCTTTCTTT.

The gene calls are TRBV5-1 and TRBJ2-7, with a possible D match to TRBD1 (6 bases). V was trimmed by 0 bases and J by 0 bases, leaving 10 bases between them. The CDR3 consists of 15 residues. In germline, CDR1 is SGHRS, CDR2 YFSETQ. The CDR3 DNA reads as TGCGCCAGCAGCTTGGACAGGGTTTACTCCTACGAGCAGTACTTC. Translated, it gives CASSLDRVYSYEQYF.

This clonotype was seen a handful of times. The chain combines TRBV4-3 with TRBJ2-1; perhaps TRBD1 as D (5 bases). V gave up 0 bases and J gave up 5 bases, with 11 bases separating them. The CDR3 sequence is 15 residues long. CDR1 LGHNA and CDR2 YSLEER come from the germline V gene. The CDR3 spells CASSQEKTANNEQFF. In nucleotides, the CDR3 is TGCGCCAGCAGCCAAGAAAAGACAGCTAACAATGAGCAGTTCTTC.

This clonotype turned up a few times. The CDR3 nucleotides are TGTGCCAGCAGTTACTCCTCGACCGGGGGAAATCAGCCCCAGCATTTT. Encoded protein: CASSYSSTGGNQPQHF. The chain links TRBV6-6 to TRBJ1-5, with D possibly being TRBD1 (5 bases). The CDR3 consists of 16 residues. V lost 0 bases and J lost 4, with 13 bases in between. The V gene's germline CDR1 is MNHNY and CDR2 SVGAGI (reference sequence).

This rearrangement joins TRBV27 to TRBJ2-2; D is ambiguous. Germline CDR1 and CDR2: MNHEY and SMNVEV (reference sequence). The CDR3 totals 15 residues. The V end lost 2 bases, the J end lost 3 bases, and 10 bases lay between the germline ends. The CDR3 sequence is CASSLAMGYTGELFF. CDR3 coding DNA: TGTGCCAGCAGTTTAGCTATGGGGTACACCGGGGAGCTGTTTTTT.

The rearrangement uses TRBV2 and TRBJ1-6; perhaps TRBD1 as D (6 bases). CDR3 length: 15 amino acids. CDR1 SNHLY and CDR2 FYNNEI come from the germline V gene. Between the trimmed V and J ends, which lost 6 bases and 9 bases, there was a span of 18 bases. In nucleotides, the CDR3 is TGTGCCAGCAGCGAGACTATCGGGACATCTTCACCCCTCCACTTT. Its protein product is CASSETIGTSSPLHF.

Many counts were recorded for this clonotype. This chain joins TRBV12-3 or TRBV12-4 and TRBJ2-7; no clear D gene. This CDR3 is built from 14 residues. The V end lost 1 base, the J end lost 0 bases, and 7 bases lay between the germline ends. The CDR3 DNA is TGTGCCAGCAGTTTAGACCATAACTCCTACGAGCAGTACTTC. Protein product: CASSLDHNSYEQYF.